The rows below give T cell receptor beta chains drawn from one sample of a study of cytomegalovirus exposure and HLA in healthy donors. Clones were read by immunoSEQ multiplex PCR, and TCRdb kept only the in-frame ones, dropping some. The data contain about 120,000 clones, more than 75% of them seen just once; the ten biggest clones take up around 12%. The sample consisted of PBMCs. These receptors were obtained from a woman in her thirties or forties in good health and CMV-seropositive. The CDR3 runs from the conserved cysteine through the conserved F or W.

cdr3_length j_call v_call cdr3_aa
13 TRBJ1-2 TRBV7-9 CASSFDRDYGYTF
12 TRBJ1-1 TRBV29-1 CSVEGGRTEAFF
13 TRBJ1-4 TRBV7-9 CASSLAGYEKLFF
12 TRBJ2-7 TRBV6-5 CASTTRRGEQYF
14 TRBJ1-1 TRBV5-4 CASSPQGGNTEAFF
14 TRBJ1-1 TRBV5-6 CASSHGGGAGEAFF
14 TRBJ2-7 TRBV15 CATSTGQGASEQYF
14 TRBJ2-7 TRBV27 CASSRLAGVYEQYF
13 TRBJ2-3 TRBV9 CASSGGGLDTQYF
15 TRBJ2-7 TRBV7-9 CASSSNSGGFHEQYF
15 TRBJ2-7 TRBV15 CATSLRTSGGNEQYF
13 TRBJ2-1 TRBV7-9 CASSLAGGGEQFF
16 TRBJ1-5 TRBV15 CATSRELITGAQPQHF
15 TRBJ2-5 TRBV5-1 CASSLGRGGQETQYF
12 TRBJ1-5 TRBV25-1 CASRFGHQPQHF
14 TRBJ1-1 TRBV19 CASTRGGRTTEAFF
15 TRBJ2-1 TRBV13 CASSSGTGKDNEQFF
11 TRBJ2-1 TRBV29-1 CSVGVYNEQFF
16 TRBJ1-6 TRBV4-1 CASSQIGSSYNSPLHF
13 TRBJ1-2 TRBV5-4 CASSPKDSNGYTF
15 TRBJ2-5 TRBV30 CAWSLGLAGIETQYF
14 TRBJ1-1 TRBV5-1 CASSLQGAGTEAFF
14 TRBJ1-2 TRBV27 CASSLSGGKGGYTF